The clone carrying this T cell receptor (beta chain) ranks as medium-sized in terms of frequency. Per germline, CDR1 PRHDT and CDR2 FYEKMQ (reference sequence). This CDR3 spans 13 amino acids. The data derive from a study of T cell clusters in autoimmune cytopenias. TRB was amplified from about 270 ng of peripheral blood genomic DNA per sample. TRB was amplified by touch-down multiplex PCR, primer pools A and B combined. TCRdb re-called the multiplex PCR reads; every CDR3 protein appears as one record, without DNA. The table lists under 2,500 distinct CDR3 sequences. The same sample was also studied in work on T cell repertoires in aging, cancer and after chemotherapy. That work adds: In cancer patients, declining TCR diversity with age involved lost richness and lost evenness.

The chain recombines TRBV13 with TRBJ1-1; the TCRdb D gene call, TRBD1, has no DNA to confirm it. Sequencing used peripheral blood. The TCR sequence derives from a human donor with an autoimmune cytopenia or autoimmune hepatitis (not recorded which). This CDR3 is CASSPGQVTEAFF.